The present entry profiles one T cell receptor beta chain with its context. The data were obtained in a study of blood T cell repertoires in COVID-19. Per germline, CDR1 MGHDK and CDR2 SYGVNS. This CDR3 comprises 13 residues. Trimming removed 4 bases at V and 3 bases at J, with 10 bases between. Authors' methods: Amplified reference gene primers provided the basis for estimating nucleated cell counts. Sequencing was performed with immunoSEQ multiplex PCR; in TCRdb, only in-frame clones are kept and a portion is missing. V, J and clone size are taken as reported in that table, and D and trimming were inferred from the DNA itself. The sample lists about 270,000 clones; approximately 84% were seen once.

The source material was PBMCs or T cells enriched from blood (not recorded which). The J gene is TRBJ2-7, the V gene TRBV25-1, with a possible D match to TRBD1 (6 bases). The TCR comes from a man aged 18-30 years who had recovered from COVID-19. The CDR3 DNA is TGTGCCAGCAGTGCGACAGGCGACTACGAGCAGTACTTC. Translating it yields CASSATGDYEQYF.